The clone carrying this TCR beta chain was counted only a few times. Its matching antigen is unknown. TCRdb reanalysed the multiplex PCR reads using MiXCR and keeps one entry per CDR3 protein. The sample has 1,000 to 1,500 distinct CDR3 sequences, roughly 20% seen once; the top ten hold around 20%. Purified naive CD4+ T cells were depleted of CD25+ Tregs. General observations from the study: In terms of TCR gene usage, tumor memory CD4+ T cells clustered together with blood and lymph node memory CD4+ cells, as well as with lymph node naive CD4+ cells. Greatest tumor Treg TCR overlap was with tumor naive CD4+ cells.

This TCR derives from a female donor with breast cancer. Sequences were obtained from naive CD4+ T cells sorted from blood. Subset: naive CD4+ T cells, CD4+CD45RA+CD25-.

The chain's CDR3 is CASSSGQEARGYTF. The CDR3 nucleotides are TGTGCCAGCAGTTCGGGACAGGAGGCGAGGGGCTACACCTTC. The V and J genes are TRBV12-3 or TRBV12-4 and TRBJ1-2; TRBD1 agrees at 8 bases. Losses at the gene ends were 4 bases for V and 8 bases for J; bases not matched to a gene: 9. The CDR3 is 14 residues long.